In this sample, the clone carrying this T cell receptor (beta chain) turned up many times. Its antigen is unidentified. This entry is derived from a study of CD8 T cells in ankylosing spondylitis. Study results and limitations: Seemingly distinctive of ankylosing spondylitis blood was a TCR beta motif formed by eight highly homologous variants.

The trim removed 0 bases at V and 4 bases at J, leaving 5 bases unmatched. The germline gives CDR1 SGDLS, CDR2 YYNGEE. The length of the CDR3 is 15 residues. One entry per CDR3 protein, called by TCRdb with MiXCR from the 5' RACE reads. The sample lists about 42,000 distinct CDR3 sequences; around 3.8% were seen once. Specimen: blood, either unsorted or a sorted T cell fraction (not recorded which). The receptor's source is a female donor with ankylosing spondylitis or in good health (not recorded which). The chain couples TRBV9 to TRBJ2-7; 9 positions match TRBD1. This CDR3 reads CASSVGGDRAYEQYF. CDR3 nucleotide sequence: TGTGCCAGCAGCGTAGGCGGGGACAGGGCATACGAGCAGTACTTC.